What follows are 20 T cell receptor beta chains derived from one specimen sequenced in a study of cytomegalovirus exposure and HLA in healthy donors. This table comes from immunoSEQ multiplex PCR, and its TCRdb copy is limited to in-frame clones, with some not included. This sample has under 85,000 clones; around 92% occur once, and the top ten carry under 5.5%. Sequencing input: PBMCs. The receptors stem from a man younger than 35 in good health and CMV-seropositive.

The J gene is TRBJ1-5, the V gene TRBV28; a possible D gene is TRBD1 (5 bases). Germline CDR1 is MDHEN and CDR2 is SYDVKM. V lost 6 bases and J 0 bases, leaving 9 bases between the germline ends. The CDR3 is 14 residues long. CDR3 sequence reads: CASSLGVSNQPQHF. CDR3 sequence (DNA): TGTGCCAGCAGCCTAGGGGTTAGCAATCAGCCCCAGCATTTT.

This clone has only one observation. The chain recombines TRBV7-9 with TRBJ2-7, with D possibly matching TRBD2 (5 bases). The V and J ends lost 0 bases and 4 bases respectively, with 7 bases between them. This CDR3 contains 13 residues. Germline V gene sequence: CDR1 SEHNR, CDR2 FQNEAQ (reference sequence). CDR3 residues: CASSLAPGYEQYF. The DNA for the CDR3 is TGTGCCAGCAGCTTAGCGCCGGGATACGAGCAGTACTTC.

The rearrangement links TRBV19 to TRBJ2-1; D remains ambiguous. Trimming removed 5 bases at V and 1 base at J, with 9 bases between. The length of the CDR3 is 14 residues. Germline lookup yields CDR1 LNHDA and CDR2 SQIVND (reference sequence). CDR3 DNA sequence: TGTGCCAGTAGTTGGAGCGTATCCTACAATGAGCAGTTCTTC. Its protein is CASSWSVSYNEQFF.

This chain joins TRBV7-9 and TRBJ2-2, with 11 bases that match TRBD1. The germline CDR1 and CDR2 sequences are SEHNR and FQNEAQ (reference sequence). V was pared by 5 bases and J by 3 bases, with 14 bases of the junction left unmatched. The CDR3 length is 19 residues. CDR3 amino acids: CASSPKAVDRGRYTGELFF. The CDR3 coding sequence is TGTGCCAGCAGCCCCAAGGCGGTGGACAGGGGGCGTTACACCGGGGAGCTGTTTTTT.

The chain links TRBV18 to TRBJ1-5; 9 bases map to TRBD1. The V segment lost 4 bases and the J segment 5 bases; nucleotides outside the gene matches: 6. The CDR3 spans 15 residues. The germline V gene has CDR1 KGHSH and CDR2 LQKENI. This chain's CDR3 is CASSLGQGGDQPQHF. The CDR3 bases are TGTGCCAGCTCACTGGGACAGGGAGGGGATCAGCCCCAGCATTTT.

This chain connects TRBV6-4 to TRBJ1-5; D call uncertain. The germline V and J ends were trimmed by 5 bases and 2 bases, with 7 bases remaining between them. Germline CDR1 and CDR2: MRHNA and SNTAGT. This CDR3 spans 13 amino acids. The DNA of the CDR3 is TGTGCCAGCAGTTCCTCCGGCAATCAGCCCCAGCATTTT. Translating it yields CASSSSGNQPQHF.

The chain uses TRBV28 and TRBJ2-6; 8 positions agree with TRBD2. Per germline, CDR1 MDHEN and CDR2 SYDVKM. The V gene end was trimmed by 4 bases and the J gene end by 0 bases; junction bases not matched to a gene: 2. The CDR3 is 16 residues long. The CDR3 region is CASSSGGTSGANVLTF. As DNA, the CDR3 is TGTGCCAGCAGTTCGGGGGGGACCTCTGGGGCCAACGTCCTGACTTTC.

The chain is built from TRBV4-1 and TRBJ2-2; D may be TRBD2 (5 bases). In germline, CDR1 is MGHRA, CDR2 YSYEKL. The CDR3 runs to 16 residues. Trimming shortened V by 0 bases and J by 7 bases, and 15 bases separated the two germline ends. The CDR3 here is CASSQDRTLRGGELFF. In DNA form, the CDR3 reads TGCGCCAGCAGCCAAGATCGAACGCTTCGGGGCGGGGAGCTGTTTTTT.

The rearrangement uses TRBV10-3 and TRBJ2-2; 9 bases match TRBD1. This CDR3 has 16 residues. Germline V CDR1 and CDR2: ENHRY, SYGVKD. Losses at the gene ends were 0 bases for V and 3 bases for J; bases not matched to a gene: 2. CDR3 protein: CAISESRTGDTGELFF. CDR3 sequence (DNA): TGTGCCATCAGTGAGTCGAGGACAGGGGACACCGGGGAGCTGTTTTTT.

This sequence joins TRBV15 and TRBJ2-7; 9 bases fit TRBD2. Germline V lookup: CDR1 LNHNV, CDR2 YYDKDF (reference sequence). There are 19 residues in the CDR3. Trimming at V came to 3 bases and at J to 4 bases, leaving 19 bases not matched to a gene. The CDR3 reads CATSRGLGASGISLYEQYF. CDR3 sequence (DNA): TGTGCCACCAGCAGGGGTCTGGGGGCTAGCGGGATATCGTTGTACGAGCAGTACTTC.

V usage is TRBV4-1 and J usage is TRBJ1-2; TRBD1 agrees at 7 bases. The CDR3 runs 14 residues. In germline, CDR1 is MGHRA, CDR2 YSYEKL. V gave up 0 bases and J gave up 6 bases; unmatched junction bases: 4. This CDR3 is CASSQERQGNGYTF. CDR3 nucleotides: TGCGCCAGCAGCCAAGAGAGACAGGGAAATGGCTACACCTTC.

V usage is TRBV30 and J usage is TRBJ1-3; D is undetermined. The CDR3 totals 12 residues. The germline CDR1 and CDR2 sequences are GTSNPN and SVGIG (reference sequence). With 0 bases removed from V and 3 bases from J, the gap between germline ends came to 3 bases. DNA for the CDR3: TGTGCCTGGAGTGTACTTGGAAACACCATATATTTT. It specifies CAWSVLGNTIYF.

This chain joins TRBV28 and TRBJ2-5; D perhaps matches TRBD1 (6 bases). Germline V gene data show CDR1 as MDHEN and CDR2 as SYDVKM. V was pared by 3 bases and J by 5 bases, with 16 bases between. The CDR3 loop spans 15 amino acids. In DNA, the CDR3 is TGTGCCAGCAGTTTCTACCGGGACAAGGATGAGACCCAGTACTTC. It specifies CASSFYRDKDETQYF. The full variable domain, rest sourced from reference TRBV28 and TRBJ2-5, is DVKVTQSSRYLVKRTGEKVFLECVQDMDHENMFWYRQDPGLGLRLIYFSYDVKMKEKGDIPEGYSVSREKKERFSLILESASTNQTSMYLCASSFYRDKDETQYFGPGTRLLVL.

The rearrangement joins TRBV6-1 to TRBJ2-5; TRBD2 matches 9 bases. The CDR3 extends over 15 amino acids. Per the germline V gene, CDR1 is MNHNS and CDR2 is SASEGT. V shed 1 base, J shed 5 bases, and the junction held 5 bases outside the gene matches. CDR3 coding DNA: TGTGCCAGCAGTGAAGAGGCGGGAGGGCCTGAGACCCAGTACTTC. The encoded protein is CASSEEAGGPETQYF.

The chain links TRBV28 to TRBJ2-7; D possibly corresponds to TRBD1 (5 bases). CDR1 is MDHEN, CDR2 SYDVKM, per germline. The CDR3 runs 16 residues. With 2 bases removed from V and 2 bases from J, the gap between germline ends came to 16 bases. The CDR3 DNA reads as TGTGCCAGCAGTTTACGTCCCGTGGCAGGGACCTACGAGCAGTACTTC. It specifies CASSLRPVAGTYEQYF.

This clone was detected only once. For the CDR3, the DNA is TGTGCCTGGAGTGTAGTAGCGGGAGGGCCCCACGAGCAGTACTTC. Translation: CAWSVVAGGPHEQYF. The gene calls are TRBV30 and TRBJ2-7; 11 bases are shared with TRBD2. V dropped 0 bases and J dropped 5; count of bases not matched to a gene: 6. The CDR3 runs to 15 residues. Germline V lookup: CDR1 GTSNPN, CDR2 SVGIG (reference sequence).

V is TRBV28 and J is TRBJ2-7; possible D gene TRBD2, 7 bases. The CDR3 sequence is 14 residues long. V was cut by 2 bases and J by 4 bases, with 12 bases left in between. Germline CDR1 MDHEN, CDR2 SYDVKM. In nucleotides, the CDR3 is TGTGCCAGCAGTTTAGGCAGGGGAGGGTACGAGCAGTACTTC. Its translation is CASSLGRGGYEQYF. Using reference TRBV28 and TRBJ2-7 for the parts outside the CDR3, the full variable domain is DVKVTQSSRYLVKRTGEKVFLECVQDMDHENMFWYRQDPGLGLRLIYFSYDVKMKEKGDIPEGYSVSREKKERFSLILESASTNQTSMYLCASSLGRGGYEQYFGPGTRLTVT.

The gene calls are TRBV5-1 and TRBJ1-5, with D maybe TRBD1 (6 bases). With 0 bases removed from V and 0 bases from J, the gap between germline ends came to 10 bases. Per the germline V gene, CDR1 is SGHRS and CDR2 is YFSETQ. The CDR3 covers 16 residues. The CDR3 loop is CASSLGDTYSNQPQHF. For the CDR3, the DNA is TGCGCCAGCAGCTTGGGGGACACCTATAGCAATCAGCCCCAGCATTTT.

This clone was counted between two and nine times. This chain connects TRBV5-1 to TRBJ1-1; tentative D call: TRBD1 (5 bases). Looked up from germline, CDR1 is SGHRS and CDR2 is YFSETQ. The CDR3 sequence is 16 residues long. The V gene lost 4 bases and the J gene lost 1 base, with 17 bases spanning the gap. The CDR3 DNA is TGCGCCAGCAGCGATGGCAGGGAGGTTGCGAACACTGAAGCTTTCTTT. The encoded protein is CASSDGREVANTEAFF.

The chain is built from TRBV7-9 and TRBJ2-7; 7 bases match TRBD2. The CDR3 covers 16 residues. Germline-derived CDR1 and CDR2 are SEHNR and FQNEAQ (reference sequence). J was trimmed by 7 bases and V by 3 bases; bases with no gene match: 15. CDR3 sequence reads: CASSFGLAVTEREQYF. CDR3 nucleotide sequence: TGTGCCAGCAGCTTTGGCCTAGCGGTTACAGAACGGGAGCAGTACTTC.